The text below deals with one T cell receptor beta chain. Noted time point: pretreatment peripheral blood. These data are taken from a study of PD-L1 blockade in urothelial cancer. Templates that were synthetic TCR analogs were spiked into each PCR. The method was immunoSEQ multiplex PCR; TCRdb's version includes in-frame clones alone and lacks a portion of them. The table includes more than 40,000 clones, 80% to 85% detected once. Germline-derived CDR1 and CDR2 are SGHTA and FQGTGA. After removal of 6 bases from V and 5 bases from J, the junction contained 9 bases not matched to a gene. This CDR3 has 14 residues.

This receptor was identified in a man aged 50 to 60 with urothelial cancer. The chain joins TRBV7-3 to TRBJ1-1, with TRBD1 identical over 7 bases. Sequencing used PBMCs, obtained around atezolizumab (anti-PD-L1) treatment. The CDR3 region has the DNA TGTGCCAGCAGGCCGACAGGGACGGCGACTGAAGCTTTCTTT. As protein: CASRPTGTATEAFF.